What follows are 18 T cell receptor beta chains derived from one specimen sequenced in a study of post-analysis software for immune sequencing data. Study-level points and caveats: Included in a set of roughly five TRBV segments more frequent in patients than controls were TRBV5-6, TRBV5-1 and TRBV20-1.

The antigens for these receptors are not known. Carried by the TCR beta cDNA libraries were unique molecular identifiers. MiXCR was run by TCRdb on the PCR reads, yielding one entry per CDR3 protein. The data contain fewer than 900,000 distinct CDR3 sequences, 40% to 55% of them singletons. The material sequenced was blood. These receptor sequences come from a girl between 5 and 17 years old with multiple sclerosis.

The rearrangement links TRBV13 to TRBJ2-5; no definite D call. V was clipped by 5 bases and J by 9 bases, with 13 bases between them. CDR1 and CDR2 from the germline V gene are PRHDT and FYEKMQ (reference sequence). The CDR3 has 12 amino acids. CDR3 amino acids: CASSRGRGAQYF. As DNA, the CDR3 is TGTGCCAGCAGCCGCGGTCGTGGGGCCCAGTACTTC.

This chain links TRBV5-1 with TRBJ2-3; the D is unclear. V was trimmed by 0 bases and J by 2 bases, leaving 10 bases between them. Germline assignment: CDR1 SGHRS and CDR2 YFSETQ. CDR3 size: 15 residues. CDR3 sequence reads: CASSLGAPVTDTQYF. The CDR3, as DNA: TGCGCCAGCAGCTTGGGGGCCCCCGTCACAGATACGCAGTATTTT.

The CDR3 region is CSAGVNSAGGYNEQFF. CDR3 nucleotide sequence: TGCAGTGCCGGCGTCAATTCGGCGGGAGGGTACAATGAGCAGTTCTTC. This chain connects TRBV20-1 to TRBJ2-1; 9 bases are a match to TRBD2. CDR1 and CDR2 from the germline V gene are DFQATT and SNEGSKA (reference sequence). With 6 bases clipped from V and 4 bases from J, the junction kept 13 bases outside the gene matches. CDR3 length: 16 amino acids.

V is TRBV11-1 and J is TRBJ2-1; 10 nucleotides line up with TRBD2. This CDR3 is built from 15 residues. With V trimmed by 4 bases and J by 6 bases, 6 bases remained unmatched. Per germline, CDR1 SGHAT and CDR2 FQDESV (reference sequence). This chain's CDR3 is CASSSLAGVSNEQFF. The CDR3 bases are TGTGCCAGCAGCTCCCTAGCGGGAGTCTCCAATGAGCAGTTCTTC.

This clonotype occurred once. The CDR3 DNA follows: TGCAGTGCCCCCGGACAGGGCGTGTACGAGCAGTACTTC. It translates to CSAPGQGVYEQYF. V gene TRBV20-1 combines with J gene TRBJ2-7; 8 bases fit TRBD1. The CDR3 sequence is 13 residues long. Per germline, CDR1 DFQATT and CDR2 SNEGSKA (reference sequence). J was trimmed by 4 bases and V by 6 bases; bases with no gene match: 8.

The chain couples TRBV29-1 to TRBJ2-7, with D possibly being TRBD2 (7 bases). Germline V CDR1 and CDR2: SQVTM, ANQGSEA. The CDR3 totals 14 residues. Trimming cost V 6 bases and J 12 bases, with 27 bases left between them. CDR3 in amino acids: CSVATGGGGETRYF. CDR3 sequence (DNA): TGCAGCGTCGCTACCGGCGGGGGCGGAGAGACCCGGTACTTC.

CDR3 sequence: CASSQDFPRQGNEKLFF. The CDR3 bases are TGCGCCAGCAGCCAAGACTTCCCGAGGCAGGGGAATGAAAAACTGTTTTTT. The J gene is TRBJ1-4, the V gene TRBV4-3, with a weak D call TRBD1 (6 bases). The CDR3 is 17 residues long. Looked up from germline, CDR1 is LGHNA and CDR2 is YSLEER. The V end lost 0 bases, the J end lost 5 bases, and 16 bases lay between the germline ends.

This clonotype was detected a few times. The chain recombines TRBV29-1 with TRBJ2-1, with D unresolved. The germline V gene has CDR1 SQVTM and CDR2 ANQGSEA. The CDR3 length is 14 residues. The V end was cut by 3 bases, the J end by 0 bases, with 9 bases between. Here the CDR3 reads CSVEGWSSYNEQFF. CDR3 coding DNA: TGCAGCGTTGAGGGTTGGAGCTCCTACAATGAGCAGTTCTTC.

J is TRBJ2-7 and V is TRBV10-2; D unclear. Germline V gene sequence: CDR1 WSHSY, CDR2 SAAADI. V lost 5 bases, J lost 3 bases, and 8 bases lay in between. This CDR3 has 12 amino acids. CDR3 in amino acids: CASSTGDYEQYF. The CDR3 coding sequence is TGCGCCAGCAGTACGGGCGACTACGAGCAGTACTTC.

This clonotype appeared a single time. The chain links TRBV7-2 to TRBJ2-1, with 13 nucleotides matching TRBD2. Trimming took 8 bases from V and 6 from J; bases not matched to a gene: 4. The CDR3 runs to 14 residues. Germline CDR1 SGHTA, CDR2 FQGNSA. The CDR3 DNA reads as TGTGCCAGCGCGGGACTAGCGGGGTTCAATGAGCAGTTCTTC. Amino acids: CASAGLAGFNEQFF.

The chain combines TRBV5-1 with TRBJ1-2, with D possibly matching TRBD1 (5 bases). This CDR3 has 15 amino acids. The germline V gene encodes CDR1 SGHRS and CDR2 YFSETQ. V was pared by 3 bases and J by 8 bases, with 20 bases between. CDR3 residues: CASSSGDGDPLGYTF. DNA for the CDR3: TGCGCCAGCAGCTCGGGGGACGGCGATCCCCTAGGCTACACCTTC.

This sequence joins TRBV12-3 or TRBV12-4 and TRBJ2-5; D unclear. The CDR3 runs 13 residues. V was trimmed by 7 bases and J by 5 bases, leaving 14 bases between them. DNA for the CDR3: TGTGCCAGCAAGGTTCCGGGCCCGGAGACCCAGTACTTC. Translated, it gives CASKVPGPETQYF.

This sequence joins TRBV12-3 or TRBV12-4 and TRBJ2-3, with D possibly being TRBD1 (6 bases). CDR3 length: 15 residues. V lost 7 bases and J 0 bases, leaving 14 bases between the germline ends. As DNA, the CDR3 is TGTGCCAGCATCAAATTCAGGGGAAGCACAGATACGCAGTATTTT. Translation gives CASIKFRGSTDTQYF.

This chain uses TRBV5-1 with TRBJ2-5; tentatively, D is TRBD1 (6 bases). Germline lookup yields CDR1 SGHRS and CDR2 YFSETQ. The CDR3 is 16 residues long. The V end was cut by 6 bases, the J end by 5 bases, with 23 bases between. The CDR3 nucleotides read TGCGCCAGCACTTATAGATCAGGGGTCGGTGGCGAGACCCAGTACTTC. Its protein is CASTYRSGVGGETQYF.

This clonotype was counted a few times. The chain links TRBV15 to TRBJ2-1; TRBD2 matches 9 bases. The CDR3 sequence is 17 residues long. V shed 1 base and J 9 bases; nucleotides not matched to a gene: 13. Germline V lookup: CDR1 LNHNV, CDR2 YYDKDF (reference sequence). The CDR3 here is CATSRVGLIAGEAEQFF. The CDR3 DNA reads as TGTGCCACCAGCAGAGTCGGGTTAATAGCGGGAGAGGCTGAGCAGTTCTTC.

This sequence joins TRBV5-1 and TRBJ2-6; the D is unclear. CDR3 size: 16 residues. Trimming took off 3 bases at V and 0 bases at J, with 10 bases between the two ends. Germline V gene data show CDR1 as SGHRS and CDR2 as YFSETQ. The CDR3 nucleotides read TGCGCCAGCAGCTCATTCCAGGACTCTGGGGCCAACGTCCTGACTTTC. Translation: CASSSFQDSGANVLTF.

The CDR3 DNA is TGCAGTGCTCAGTCGTTGGGACTAGCGATCTACGAGCAGTACTTC. It codes for CSAQSLGLAIYEQYF. The J gene is TRBJ2-7, the V gene TRBV20-1, with 10 bases lining up with TRBD2. There are 15 residues in the CDR3. Germline V gives CDR1 DFQATT, CDR2 SNEGSKA (reference sequence). J was trimmed by 3 bases and V by 5 bases; bases with no gene match: 10.

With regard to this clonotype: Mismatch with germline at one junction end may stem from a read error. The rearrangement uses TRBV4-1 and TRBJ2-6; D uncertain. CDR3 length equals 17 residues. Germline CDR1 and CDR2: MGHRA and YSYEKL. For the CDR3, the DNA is TGCGCCAGCGGCCAAGACGGACCGGTCTCTGGGGCCAACGTCCTGACTTTC. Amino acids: CASGQDGPVSGANVLTF.